This T cell receptor beta chain was sequenced during a study of regulatory T cells in long-lasting Graves disease. Trimming removed 3 bases at V and 3 bases at J, with 6 bases between. This CDR3 has 12 amino acids. CDR1 LGHDT and CDR2 YNNKEL come from the germline V gene (reference sequence). Time point in this sample: newly diagnosed GD, antithyroid drugs for less than 3 months. PBMCs provided the RNA from which the TCR library was made. Each of the patients was recruited from an endocrinology department situated in Xi'an, China. Remarks on this clonotype: This clone may be a read error of a much larger clone one base away. Because it lacks the conserved phenylalanine or tryptophan at the end, this CDR3 is likely a read error.

Relying on iRepertoire HTBI primers and Arm-PCR of CDR3 regions, the team built TCR beta libraries. How the authors handled the data: Sample data revealed approximately 62 TRBV and 11 to 15 TRBJ segments. TCRdb reprocessed the multiplex PCR reads with MiXCR, giving one entry per CDR3 protein. TCRdb's processing, not the study's, gives the V and J calls here. The sample records over 500,000 distinct CDR3 sequences, 16% being singletons. In addition, the sample was reused for a study of T cells in Graves' hyperthyroidism and ophthalmopathy. That report adds: In patients aged 18 to 65, hyperthyroidism was newly diagnosed, with duration under 2 months.

The sequence was collected from a woman in her twenties or thirties with Graves disease. This specimen consisted of peripheral blood mononuclear cells (PBMCs), obtained at new diagnosis, from a patient treated with antithyroid drugs. The chain recombines TRBV3-1 with TRBJ2-7, with D possibly being TRBD2 (6 bases). The CDR3 loop is CASSQTSYEQYS. Written as DNA, the CDR3 is TGTGCCAGCAGCCAGACTAGCTACGAGCAGTACTCC.